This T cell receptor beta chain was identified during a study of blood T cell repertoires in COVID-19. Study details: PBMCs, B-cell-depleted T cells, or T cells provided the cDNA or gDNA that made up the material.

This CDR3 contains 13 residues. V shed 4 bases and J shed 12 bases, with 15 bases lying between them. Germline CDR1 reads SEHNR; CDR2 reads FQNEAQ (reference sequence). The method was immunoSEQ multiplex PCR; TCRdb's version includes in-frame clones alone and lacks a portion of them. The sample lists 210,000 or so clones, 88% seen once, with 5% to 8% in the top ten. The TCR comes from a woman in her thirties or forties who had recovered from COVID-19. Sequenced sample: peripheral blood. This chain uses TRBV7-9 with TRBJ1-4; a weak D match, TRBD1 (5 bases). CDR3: CASSSLDRVQLFF. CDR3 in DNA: TGTGCCAGCAGCTCGTTAGACAGAGTGCAACTGTTTTTT.